The rows below give T cell receptor beta chains drawn from one sample of a study of glioma-infiltrating T cells. TCRdb analysed the multiplex PCR reads with MiXCR anew, one entry per CDR3 protein. The data show 150,000 or so distinct CDR3 sequences, about 39% seen once. The specimen was glioma tissue, nonneoplastic brain tissue, or PBMCs (not recorded which). Receptors originate from a human donor with low-grade glioma or glioblastoma, undergoing nonglioma brain surgery, or in good health (not recorded which). CDR3s include the opening cysteine and the closing phenylalanine or tryptophan. D genes are given only for firm matches. The size field is filled for only some rows; it gives once, few, many or a size class.

>.|TRBV20-1|TRBJ1-1|.
CSARGLRNTEAFF
TGCAGTGCTAGGGGCCTTAGGAACACTGAAGCTTTCTTT
>.|TRBV25-1|TRBJ2-5|.
CASSDGRGRIFSETQYF
TGTGCCAGCAGTGACGGACGAGGGCGGATTTTTTCGGAGACCCAGTACTTC
>once|TRBV7-3|TRBJ1-1|.
CASSLTGGEVNEAFF
TGTGCCAGCAGCTTAACTGGGGGGGAGGTCAATGAAGCTTTCTTT
>.|TRBV7-9|TRBJ2-3|TRBD2
CASSATSGLTDTQYF
TGTGCCAGCAGCGCCACTAGCGGGTTGACAGATACGCAGTATTTT
>.|TRBV7-3|TRBJ2-1|TRBD2
CASSLTSGNLNEQFF
TGTGCCAGCTCTCTCACTAGCGGGAACCTCAATGAGCAGTTCTTC
>few|TRBV12-3/TRBV12-4|TRBJ2-5|TRBD2
CASIASGVQETQYF
TGTGCCAGCATTGCTAGCGGTGTTCAAGAGACCCAGTACTTC
>.|TRBV19|TRBJ1-5|.
CASRAIQGENQPQHF
TGTGCCAGTAGAGCGATACAGGGCGAGAATCAGCCCCAGCATTTT
>few|TRBV27|TRBJ2-7|TRBD1
CASRGPGGRTYEQYF
TGTGCCAGCAGAGGACCAGGGGGCCGAACCTACGAGCAGTACTTC
>few|TRBV20-1|TRBJ1-1|.
CSARLERNTEAFF
TGCAGTGCTAGGCTGGAGCGGAACACTGAAGCTTTCTTT
>few|TRBV2|TRBJ1-5|.
CASSPIDSNQPQHF
TGTGCCAGCAGTCCAATAGATAGCAATCAGCCCCAGCATTTT
>.|TRBV20-1|TRBJ1-3|TRBD1
CSAQIQGLRNTIYF
TGCAGTGCGCAGATACAGGGGTTGCGGAACACCATATATTTT
>few|TRBV6-2/TRBV6-3|TRBJ2-1|TRBD2
CASSYPSGRAPDEQFF
TGTGCCAGCAGTTATCCAAGCGGGAGGGCCCCGGATGAGCAGTTCTTC
>few|TRBV6-2/TRBV6-3|TRBJ2-4|.
CASSEEWGIQYF
TGTGCCAGCAGTGAGGAGTGGGGCATTCAGTACTTC
>.|TRBV20-1|TRBJ2-3|TRBD2
CSAGTSGGEDTQYF
TGCAGTGCTGGGACTAGCGGGGGGGAAGATACGCAGTATTTT
>.|TRBV7-2|TRBJ1-1|.
CASSSHMNTEAFF
TGTGCCAGCAGCTCCCATATGAACACTGAAGCTTTCTTT
>.|TRBV12-3/TRBV12-4|TRBJ2-2|TRBD2
CASTKRRGAGTGELFF
TGTGCCAGCACCAAAAGGCGGGGGGCAGGCACCGGGGAGCTGTTTTTT